The TCR beta chain under discussion was sequenced for a study of blood T cells in healthy people across ages (dated by TCRdb to between 2015 and 2017). Describing the broader study: In model experiments, template switching captured about one uniquely barcoded TCR beta cDNA molecule for every two T cells. Donors were grouped into four age groups: young (average 16 years), middle-aged (39), aged (approximately 58) and long-lived (less than 85). The study measured age-related changes in TCR beta repertoire diversity using deep sequencing normalized with unique cDNA molecular identifiers. Using the same blood draw, the study looked at two additional independent replicas of 1 million unique cDNA reads for two donors, one aged 18 to 30 and the other aged 80 or older. Donors of different ages were randomly distributed across sequencing lanes to avoid experimental bias. General conclusions and limits of the study: Compared with the aged group, more naive CD4+ T cells, fewer expanded clones and increased TCR diversity were shown by the long-lived group, suggesting age selection. Observed TCR beta diversity per million T cells fell roughly linearly with age, and a significant reduction was already apparent by age around 40. Because the CMV infection status of the donors was unknown, age-related changes in expanded clonotypes may potentially have been confounded. Total diversity estimates from one million sequenced T cells were considered lower bounds and underestimates. A strong correlation was found between observed TCR beta diversity and the percentage of naive T cells measured by flow cytometry. Since profiling was done on bulk unsorted PBMCs, naive and antigen-experienced compartments could not be conclusively compared.

To prepare the library, 5' RACE was applied. Sequencing used an Illumina HiSeq 2500. A second PCR of roughly 6 to 11 cycles was performed with a sample-barcoded 5' primer and a J-beta primer mix. A unique molecular identifier was introduced onto each TCR beta cDNA molecule by a template-switch 5' adaptor carrying 12 random nucleotides. At least 2.5 million CDR3-containing paired-end reads were obtained from each sample. First-strand cDNA synthesis was performed from all RNA using the Mint cDNA synthesis kit, with priming by a TRBC-specific oligonucleotide. All cDNA was treated with uracil-DNA glycosylase and then went through a first 18-cycle PCR with the universal primers M1SS and BC2_uni_R. As for the authors' bioinformatics: For normalization, 1 million high-quality reads, each with a distinct molecular identifier, were randomly selected from each sample. Reads sharing molecular identifiers were discarded rather than binned into consensus sequences. MiTCR, with a Q25 quality threshold and the strictest error-elimination algorithm, was used for CDR3 identification, clonotype clustering and error correction. A nonparametric unseen species model using Euler transformation provided a lower-bound estimate of total TCR beta diversity. TCRdb reanalyzed the raw reads on its own, using fastp at Q25 for trimming and MiXCR for clone calling, and kept in-frame beta chains. When rows share a CDR3 protein, they turn into one entry using the most common DNA and genes. These V and J calls derive from TCRdb rather than the authors' analysis. The sample yields 1,500,000 or so distinct CDR3 sequences; roughly 64% were counted once. About 6.3% of the sample is held by the ten biggest clonotypes.

Comments on this clonotype: No cognate antigen has been identified for it. Base quality data are lacking; no much larger clone is found one base away.

The roughly 42 donors, aged 6 to 90 years, were systemically healthy Caucasian individuals from Russia. Each donor gave about 11 milliliters of peripheral blood, drawn into EDTA-treated Vacutainer tubes. Ficoll-Paque density-gradient centrifugation was used to isolate PBMCs, with at least 6 million per sample. Trizol reagent was used to extract total RNA from PBMCs, with at least 5.5 micrograms per sample. The percentages of naive CD45RAhigh/CD27high T cells were determined by flow cytometry on a PBMC aliquot from every donor. V and J are truncated by 2 bases and 1 base respectively, leaving an intervening sequence of 18 bases. As encoded in the germline V gene, CDR1 is MNHEY while CDR2 is SVGAGI. The CDR3 covers 17 residues, taking in both the cysteine and the phenylalanine. Just the 51-base CDR3 DNA is kept, in frame starting at base 1.

The clonotype was recovered from a man aged 18 to 30 in good health. The sequencing input was blood. The chain is assembled from TRBV6-5 and TRBJ2-7; the D segment might be TRBD1 or TRBD2, since each matches 5 bases. The CDR3 region reads CASSYASGPWGSYEQYF. The DNA reads TGTGCCAGCAGTTACGCCTCAGGGCCCTGGGGGTCCTACGAGCAGTACTTC.